This T cell receptor beta chain was documented in a study of blood T cell repertoires in COVID-19. Whole-study context: Samples representing acute and convalescent COVID-19 were sourced from the United States, Italy and Spain. T cells, B-cell-depleted T cells, or PBMCs provided the cDNA or gDNA that served as material.

The germline gives CDR1 SGHRS, CDR2 YFSETQ. The CDR3 contains 17 residues. V lost 3 bases to trimming and J lost 4 bases; unmatched junction nucleotides: 7. Authors' data handling: Nucleated cell counts were estimated from reference gene primer amplification. The assay was immunoSEQ multiplex PCR, and TCRdb's table has in-frame clones only and misses some. That table furnishes V, J and clone size, whereas the DNA furnished D and trimming. Here the sample spans under 85,000 clones, 80% to 85% being singletons. Sequencing was carried out using peripheral blood. The TCR comes from a middle-aged man with acute or convalescent COVID-19. This sequence joins TRBV5-1 and TRBJ2-2; 12 bases fit TRBD2. CDR3 in DNA: TGCGCCAGCAGCTCTCAAGGACTAGCGGGGACCACCGGGGAGCTGTTTTTT. It codes for CASSSQGLAGTTGELFF.